The 21 T cell receptor beta chains listed next were all sequenced from one sample in a study of blood T cells in healthy people across ages. For the second PCR, which ran for about 6 to 11 cycles, a sample-barcoded 5' primer and a J-beta primer mix were used. TCRdb itself ran the 5' RACE reads through MiXCR, one entry per CDR3 protein. Here the sample spans a few hundred thousand distinct CDR3 sequences, 25% to 30% being singletons. Sequencing input: blood. Receptors originate from a woman in her 70s in good health.

This clonotype showed up just a few times. The chain couples TRBV7-9 to TRBJ1-4; 7 nucleotides agree with TRBD1. Trimming took 5 bases from V and 3 from J; bases not matched to a gene: 3. The CDR3 is made up of 14 amino acids. Germline CDR1 reads SEHNR; CDR2 reads FQNEAQ (reference sequence). CDR3 bases: TGTGCCAGCAGCCAAGACAGGGCTAATGAAAAACTGTTTTTT. Translation: CASSQDRANEKLFF. Complete variable domain (other parts from reference TRBV7-9 and TRBJ1-4): DTGVSQNPRHKITKRGQNVTFRCDPISEHNRLYWYRQTLGQGPEFLTYFQNEAQLEKSRLLSDRFSAERPKGSFSTLEIQRTEQGDSAMYLCASSQDRANEKLFFGSGTQLSVL.

This clonotype was detected a few times. The chain uses TRBV7-2 and TRBJ1-1; a possible D gene is TRBD1 (6 bases). V was clipped by 3 bases and J by 4 bases, with 12 bases between them. The CDR3 consists of 14 residues. Germline V lookup: CDR1 SGHTA, CDR2 FQGNSA. CDR3 DNA sequence: TGTGCCAGCAGCTTTGGACAGATCCCCACTGAAGCTTTCTTT. This codes for CASSFGQIPTEAFF.

This chain links TRBV2 with TRBJ2-5, with 10 bases lining up with TRBD2. Germline V gene sequence: CDR1 SNHLY, CDR2 FYNNEI. The CDR3 sequence is 14 residues long. Trimming at V came to 7 bases and at J to 5 bases, leaving 7 bases not matched to a gene. The CDR3 loop is CASKEAGGLETQYF. DNA of the CDR3: TGTGCCAGCAAAGAAGCGGGAGGGCTGGAGACCCAGTACTTC.

This clonotype was observed many times. The V call is TRBV21-1, the J call TRBJ2-7. TRBV21-1 is labeled a pseudogene. The CDR3 totals 12 residues. The CDR3 sequence is CASEQRSDEQYF. The CDR3 nucleotides are TGTGCCAGCGAGCAAAGGTCCGACGAGCAGTACTTC.

Only a few counts were recorded for this clonotype. The rearrangement joins TRBV5-1 to TRBJ2-4; no firm D call. This CDR3 is 14 amino acids long. The germline V gene has CDR1 SGHRS and CDR2 YFSETQ. Trimming left V 1 base short and J 0 bases short, with 5 bases between. For the CDR3, the DNA is TGCGCCAGCAGCTTGAACGTAGCCAAAAACATTCAGTACTTC. Amino acids: CASSLNVAKNIQYF.

The CDR3 DNA reads as TGTGCCAGCAGCCGACGTGCACAGGGCGTTAGCTACACCTTC. Encoded protein: CASSRRAQGVSYTF. The genes are TRBV3-1 and TRBJ1-2; maybe TRBD1 (6 bases). Trimming cost V 4 bases and J 9 bases, with 18 bases left between them. CDR1 is LGHDT and CDR2 is YNNKEL in the germline V gene (reference sequence). CDR3 size: 14 residues.

This clonotype appeared many times. This chain connects TRBV7-8 to TRBJ1-5; D not certain. Germline V lookup: CDR1 SGHVS, CDR2 FQNEAQ. This CDR3 comprises 13 residues. Between the trimmed V and J ends, which lost 1 base and 6 bases, there was a span of 7 bases. DNA of the CDR3: TGTGCCAGCAGCTTAGAAGAGGGTCAGCCCCAGCATTTT. It yields the protein CASSLEEGQPQHF.

The chain employs TRBV6-2 or TRBV6-3 and TRBJ2-5, with 9 positions matching TRBD2. The ends lost 7 bases at V and 4 bases at J; junction bases unmatched: 10. The germline V gene has CDR1 MNHEY and CDR2 SVGEGT. The CDR3 covers 15 residues. The CDR3 DNA sequence: TGTGCCAGCAAAGATGGTAGCGGGGGTCTAGAGACCCAGTACTTC. It specifies CASKDGSGGLETQYF.

The genes are TRBV5-6 and TRBJ2-3; D remains unclear. V shed 6 bases and J shed 0 bases, with 5 bases lying between them. The V gene's germline CDR1 is SGHDT and CDR2 YYEEEE. The CDR3 is 12 amino acids. CDR3 amino acids: CASTSSTDTQYF. In DNA, the CDR3 is TGTGCCAGCACCAGCAGCACAGATACGCAGTATTTT.

This clonotype was recorded a few times. In nucleotides, the CDR3 is TGTGCCAGCACCCCACAGAGGTCGAACACCGGGGAGCTGTTTTTT. It yields the protein CASTPQRSNTGELFF. V is TRBV12-3 or TRBV12-4 and J is TRBJ2-2; D is unresolved. The CDR3 is 15 residues long. V lost 7 bases to trimming and J lost 0 bases, with 12 bases between them.

This chain connects TRBV21-1 to TRBJ1-2. TRBV21-1 is deemed a pseudogene. This CDR3 is 17 amino acids long. The CDR3 DNA reads as TGTGCCAGCATTCCATTAGGACGGAGAACCCCTAGCTATGGCTACACCTTC. Translating it yields CASIPLGRRTPSYGYTF.

This clonotype was detected only a few times. The chain carries TRBV7-9 and TRBJ2-5, with D perhaps TRBD1 (6 bases). CDR1 is SEHNR, CDR2 FQNEAQ, per germline (reference sequence). Trimming removed 1 base at V and 3 bases at J, with 9 bases between. The CDR3 extends over 14 amino acids. The CDR3 region is CASSLGGQKETQYF. The CDR3 DNA follows: TGTGCCAGCAGCTTAGGGGGACAAAAAGAGACCCAGTACTTC.

CDR3 DNA sequence: TGTGCCAGCAGTTTGTTAAAGCAAGAGACCCAGTACTTC. It encodes CASSLLKQETQYF. This chain connects TRBV28 to TRBJ2-5; D is unresolved. V lost 3 bases and J lost 2, with 7 bases in between. CDR3 size: 13 residues. In germline, CDR1 is MDHEN, CDR2 SYDVKM. Variable domain in full (rest from reference TRBV28 and TRBJ2-5): DVKVTQSSRYLVKRTGEKVFLECVQDMDHENMFWYRQDPGLGLRLIYFSYDVKMKEKGDIPEGYSVSREKKERFSLILESASTNQTSMYLCASSLLKQETQYFGPGTRLLVL.

This clonotype appeared many times. The chain has TRBV27 and TRBJ1-1, with 7 bases lining up with TRBD1. The CDR3 length is 16 residues. Losses at the gene ends were 3 bases for V and 5 bases for J; bases not matched to a gene: 12. Germline values: CDR1 MNHEY, CDR2 SMNVEV (reference sequence). The chain's CDR3 is CASSFTRGPPDTEAFF. CDR3 bases: TGTGCCAGCAGTTTTACAAGGGGGCCTCCCGATACTGAAGCTTTCTTT.

This clonotype was seen once. A much larger clone lies one base from this, so it may be a read error. This chain joins TRBV20-1 and TRBJ1-5; maybe TRBD1 (6 bases). CDR1 is DFQATT, CDR2 SNEGSKA, per germline (reference sequence). CDR3 size: 14 residues. In DNA form, the CDR3 reads TGCAATGCTAGAGATGGGGGGGCCGGTCAGCCCCAGCATTTT. Amino acids: CNARDGGAGQPQHF.

This sequence joins TRBV20-1 and TRBJ2-2, with D unresolved. CDR3 size: 14 residues. V dropped 1 base and J dropped 4 bases, with 10 bases sitting between them. CDR1 and CDR2 (germline): DFQATT, SNEGSKA (reference sequence). The CDR3 loop reads CSARGSPFTGELFF. The CDR3 bases are TGCAGTGCTAGAGGATCCCCATTCACCGGGGAGCTGTTTTTT.

This clonotype has ten or more counts. CDR3 coding DNA: TGCAGCACGTTTTACAATGAGCAGTTCTTC. Its protein is CSTFYNEQFF. The J gene is TRBJ2-5, the V gene TRBV29-1, with unresolved D. The J call may be in error: the DNA end matches TRBJ2-1 better. This CDR3 comprises 10 residues. Germline V gives CDR1 SQVTM, CDR2 ANQGSEA.

This chain links TRBV15 with TRBJ2-5, with D tentatively TRBD2 (6 bases). Germline CDR1 LNHNV, CDR2 YYDKDF (reference sequence). Trimming stripped 4 bases from V and 4 bases from J, with 22 bases between. The CDR3 consists of 17 residues. CDR3 in amino acids: CATSTLGGQRMGETQYF. The CDR3 region has the DNA TGTGCCACCAGCACCCTCGGAGGGCAACGAATGGGAGAGACCCAGTACTTC.

The V and J genes are TRBV20-1 and TRBJ2-1; TRBD2 matches 9 bases. The CDR3 consists of 15 residues. The germline V gene has CDR1 DFQATT and CDR2 SNEGSKA (reference sequence). Germline trimming cut 5 bases from V and 5 bases from J; bases unmatched to any gene: 10. The CDR3 coding sequence is TGCAGTGCTCCCAGGAGCGGGAGGTATAACAATGAGCAGTTCTTC. Residues: CSAPRSGRYNNEQFF.

The chain employs TRBV20-1 and TRBJ2-3; 7 nucleotides agree with TRBD2. Germline V gene sequence: CDR1 DFQATT, CDR2 SNEGSKA (reference sequence). The ends lost 6 bases at V and 3 bases at J; junction bases unmatched: 12. The CDR3 is made up of 15 amino acids. Here the CDR3 DNA reads TGCAGTGCCACGGATCCCAGCGGGGTGACAGATACGCAGTATTTT. Its protein is CSATDPSGVTDTQYF.

J is TRBJ2-7 and V is TRBV28; 7 bases map to TRBD2. Germline V gene lookup returns CDR1 MDHEN and CDR2 SYDVKM. This CDR3 comprises 14 residues. V lost 3 bases and J lost 9; bases outside the gene matches: 11. This CDR3 is CASSFGGGRAPQYF. Written as DNA, the CDR3 is TGTGCCAGCAGTTTCGGAGGTGGGAGGGCCCCGCAGTACTTC.